This T cell receptor beta chain was sequenced for a study of post-analysis software for immune sequencing data. Study summary: The patients showed relapsing-remitting, secondary progressive and progressive-relapsing multiple sclerosis courses.

Study results and caveats: In patients, TRBV5-6, TRBV5-1 and TRBV20-1 belonged to five TRBV segments found more frequently than in controls. In multiple sclerosis, normalized Chao1 diversity was significantly below that of controls.

The CDR3 is made up of 14 amino acids. Germline V gene sequence: CDR1 MNHEY, CDR2 SVGAGI. Trimming shortened V by 2 bases and J by 5 bases, and 11 bases separated the two germline ends. Every TCR beta cDNA library bore unique molecular identifiers. From approximately 0.95 to 9.8 million T cells, hundreds of thousands of cDNA molecules were obtained. TCRdb recomputed calls from the PCR reads with MiXCR, one row per CDR3 protein. This table has fewer than 700,000 distinct CDR3 sequences, roughly two fifths appearing once. This clonotype was detected only a few times. Its antigen is not identified. Source material: blood. The chain uses TRBV6-5 and TRBJ2-3, with D possibly TRBD2 on 6 matching bases. This TCR was sampled from a girl between 5 and 17 years old with multiple sclerosis. The CDR3 loop reads CASSYDGSVDTQYF. The CDR3 coding sequence is TGTGCCAGCAGTTACGACGGGAGTGTAGATACGCAGTATTTT.